The 3 T cell receptor beta chains below were found in one sample sequenced in a study of blood T cell repertoires in COVID-19. Using immunoSEQ multiplex PCR, the repertoire was profiled, and TCRdb retains in-frame clones only, with some absent. The sample lists around 100,000 clones, around 84% occurring once. Sequenced input: peripheral blood. These receptors originate from a human donor in a cohort sampled during active COVID-19.

The chain is built from TRBV10-2 and TRBJ2-3; 7 positions match TRBD2. The germline CDR1 and CDR2 sequences are WSHSY and SAAADI. Germline trimming cut 11 bases from V and 3 bases from J; bases unmatched to any gene: 8. This CDR3 has 13 amino acids. The CDR3 coding sequence is TGCGCCGGCCTGGGGGGAGGGACAGATACGCAGTATTTT. Protein product: CAGLGGGTDTQYF.

The genes are TRBV18 and TRBJ2-2; 9 bases map to TRBD2. The germline CDR1 and CDR2 sequences are KGHSH and LQKENI. The CDR3 extends over 16 amino acids. V was clipped by 4 bases and J by 1 base; unmatched bases: 4. The CDR3 reads CASSQTSGKNTGELFF. The CDR3 nucleotides are TGTGCCAGCTCACAGACTAGCGGCAAGAACACCGGGGAGCTGTTTTTT.

This chain uses TRBV5-1 with TRBJ2-1, with D perhaps matching TRBD1 (5 bases). The V and J ends lost 5 bases and 5 bases respectively, with 11 bases between them. There are 13 residues in the CDR3. In germline, CDR1 is SGHRS, CDR2 YFSETQ. Here the CDR3 DNA reads TGCGCCAGCAGGGTAAGACAGAACAATGAGCAGTTCTTC. It yields the protein CASRVRQNNEQFF.